Listed here is a single T cell receptor (beta chain). It has no known antigen specificity. No base qualities exist here, and no much larger clone lies one base off it. The immunoSEQ Assay, a bias-controlled multiplex PCR, was used to amplify TCRbeta CDR3 regions from genomic DNA. In the authors' own workflow: The number of nucleated cells in each sample was estimated from the amplification of reference gene primers within the assay. To quantify the absolute abundance of each unique TCRbeta CDR3 rearrangement, sequence reads were collapsed and filtered. Productive Simpson clonality was computed per sample as the square root of Simpson's diversity index over productive rearrangements. The immuneACCESS repertoire file appears here via TCRdb, limited to in-frame rearrangements. These files lack a portion of the clones; in checked studies, under half of the deficit traces to unresolved V genes, and the cause of the others is not known. V and J calls and clone size are given by that table; D and trimming were obtained from the DNA. Present in this sample are fewer than 250,000 clones, 70% to 85% of which were seen just once. The top ten hold under 4% of the sample.

The data are from a study of blood T cell repertoires in COVID-19 (dated by TCRdb to 2020 to 2022). In the study overall: Collaborator samples came from the United States, Italy and Spain and covered acute and convalescent phases of COVID-19. HLA class I and class II types, where available, came from metadata supplied by the sample provider rather than from assay-based typing. The repertoires were released in a freely available public database meant as a resource for research on the immune response to SARS-CoV-2. The samples were drawn from two sources: the first 160 participants of the ongoing ImmuneRACE study, and fewer than 1,500 subjects contributed by 6 global collaborators. The prospective study material was composed of cDNA or gDNA derived from T cells, B-cell-depleted T cells, or PBMCs. Nearly every sample came with metadata listing a de-identified subject ID, COVID-19 status, age in years and sex. Deeply sampled blood TCRbeta repertoires from subjects exposed to, actively infected with, or recovered from COVID-19 were included in the dataset.

Participants in the prospective study were aged about 18 to 89 years, lived in 20 to 25 United States geographic areas, and enrolled through a virtual design. In the prospective study, participants were assigned to cohorts based on the clinical history participants reported in a screening survey and a study questionnaire. Recovered participants in ImmuneRACE Cohort 3 were defined as having two consecutive negative NP/OP PCR tests, clearance from a healthcare professional, or resolution of symptoms. In the prospective study, mobile phlebotomists collected whole blood, serum and a nasopharyngeal or oropharyngeal swab from each participant. Over a roughly 2-month period, participants in the prospective study had the option of providing additional blood draws and questionnaires. Blood samples from the prospective study were shipped frozen or at room temperature prior to DNA extraction. The germline V gene (reference sequence) specifies SGHNT as CDR1 and YYREEE as CDR2. Relative to germline, V is missing 3 bases and J is missing 2 bases, with 6 bases of the junction outside any gene match. From the cysteine through the phenylalanine, the CDR3 covers 16 amino acids. Just the 48-base CDR3 DNA is kept, in frame starting at base 1.

Paper-wide results and their limitations: Clinical and demographic metadata were provided uncurated, with the amount varying by source and participant.

This receptor chain uses TRBV5-4 and TRBJ2-3; 10 bases in between match TRBD2. This receptor was taken from a woman aged 25 to 45 who had recovered from COVID-19. Sequenced: PBMCs or T cells enriched from blood (not recorded which). The DNA sequence follows: TGTGCCAGCAGCTCGCGGACTAGCGGTCCCACAGATACGCAGTATTTT. Its product reads: CASSSRTSGPTDTQYF.